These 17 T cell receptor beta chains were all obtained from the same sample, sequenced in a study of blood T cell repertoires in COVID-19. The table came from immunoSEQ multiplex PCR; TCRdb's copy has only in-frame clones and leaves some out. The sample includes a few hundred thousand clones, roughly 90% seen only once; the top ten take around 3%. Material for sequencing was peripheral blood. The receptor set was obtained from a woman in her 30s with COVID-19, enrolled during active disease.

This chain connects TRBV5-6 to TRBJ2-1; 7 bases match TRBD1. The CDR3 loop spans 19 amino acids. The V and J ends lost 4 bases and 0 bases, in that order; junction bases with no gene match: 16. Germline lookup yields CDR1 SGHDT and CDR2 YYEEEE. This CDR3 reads CASSPFGTDWSSSYNEQFF. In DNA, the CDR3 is TGTGCCAGCAGCCCTTTTGGGACAGACTGGTCGTCCTCCTACAATGAGCAGTTCTTC.

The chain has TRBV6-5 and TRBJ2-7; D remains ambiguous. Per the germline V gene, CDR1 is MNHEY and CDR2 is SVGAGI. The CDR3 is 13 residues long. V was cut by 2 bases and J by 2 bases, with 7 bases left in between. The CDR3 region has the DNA TGTGCCAGCAGTTACGCAGGCCCCTACGAGCAGTACTTC. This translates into CASSYAGPYEQYF.

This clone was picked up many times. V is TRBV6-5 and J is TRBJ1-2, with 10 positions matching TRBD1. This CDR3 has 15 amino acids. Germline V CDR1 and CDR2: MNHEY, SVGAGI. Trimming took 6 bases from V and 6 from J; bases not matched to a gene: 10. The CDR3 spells CASSTGTGAGDGYTF. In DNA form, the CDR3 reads TGTGCCAGCAGCACCGGGACAGGGGCAGGTGATGGCTACACCTTC.

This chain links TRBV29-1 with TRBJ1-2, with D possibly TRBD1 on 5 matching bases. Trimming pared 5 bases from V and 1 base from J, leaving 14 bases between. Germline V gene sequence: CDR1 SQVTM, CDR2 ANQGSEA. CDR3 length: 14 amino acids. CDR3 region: CSVPDSPNNYGYTF. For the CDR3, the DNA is TGCAGCGTTCCAGACAGCCCAAATAACTATGGCTACACCTTC.

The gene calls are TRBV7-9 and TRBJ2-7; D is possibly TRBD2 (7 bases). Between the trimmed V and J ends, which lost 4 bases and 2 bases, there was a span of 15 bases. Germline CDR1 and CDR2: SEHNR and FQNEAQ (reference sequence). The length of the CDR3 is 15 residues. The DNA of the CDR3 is TGTGCCAGCAGCTCCCCGGAGGGGGGGGCCTACGAGCAGTACTTC. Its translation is CASSSPEGGAYEQYF. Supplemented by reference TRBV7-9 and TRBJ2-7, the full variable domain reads DTGVSQNPRHKITKRGQNVTFRCDPISEHNRLYWYRQTLGQGPEFLTYFQNEAQLEKSRLLSDRFSAERPKGSFSTLEIQRTEQGDSAMYLCASSSPEGGAYEQYFGPGTRLTVT.

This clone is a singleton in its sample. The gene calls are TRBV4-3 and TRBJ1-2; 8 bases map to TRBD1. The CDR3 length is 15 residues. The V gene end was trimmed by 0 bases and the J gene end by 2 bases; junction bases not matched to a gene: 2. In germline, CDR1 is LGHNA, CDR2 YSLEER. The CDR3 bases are TGCGCCAGCAGCCAAGATTGGACAGGGAACTATGGCTACACCTTC. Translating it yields CASSQDWTGNYGYTF.

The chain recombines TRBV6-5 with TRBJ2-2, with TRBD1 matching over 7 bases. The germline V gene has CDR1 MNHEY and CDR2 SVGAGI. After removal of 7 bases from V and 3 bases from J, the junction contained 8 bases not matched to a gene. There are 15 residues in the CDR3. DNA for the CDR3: TGTGCCAGCAATATATACAGGGGAGACACCGGGGAGCTGTTTTTT. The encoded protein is CASNIYRGDTGELFF.

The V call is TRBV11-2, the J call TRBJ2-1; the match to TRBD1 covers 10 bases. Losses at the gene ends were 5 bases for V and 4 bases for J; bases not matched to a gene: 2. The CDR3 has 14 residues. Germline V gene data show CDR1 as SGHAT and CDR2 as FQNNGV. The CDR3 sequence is CASSRDRGYNEQFF. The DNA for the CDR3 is TGTGCCAGCAGCCGGGACAGGGGTTACAATGAGCAGTTCTTC.

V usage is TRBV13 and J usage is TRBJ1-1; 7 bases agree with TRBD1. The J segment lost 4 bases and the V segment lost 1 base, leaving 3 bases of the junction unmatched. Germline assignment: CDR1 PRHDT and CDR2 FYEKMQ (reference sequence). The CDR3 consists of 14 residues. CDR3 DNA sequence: TGTGCCAGCAGCTTAGAGGACAGGACCACTGAAGCTTTCTTT. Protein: CASSLEDRTTEAFF. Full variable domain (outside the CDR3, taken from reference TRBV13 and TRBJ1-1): AAGVIQSPRHLIKEKRETATLKCYPIPRHDTVYWYQQGPGQDPQFLISFYEKMQSDKGSIPDRFSAQQFSDYHSELNMSSLELGDSALYFCASSLEDRTTEAFFGQGTRLTVV.

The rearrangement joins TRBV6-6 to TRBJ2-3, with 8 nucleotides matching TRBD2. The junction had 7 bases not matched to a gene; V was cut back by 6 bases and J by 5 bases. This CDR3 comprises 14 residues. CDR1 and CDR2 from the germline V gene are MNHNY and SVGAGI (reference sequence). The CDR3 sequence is CASSLAGKLDTQYF. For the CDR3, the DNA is TGTGCCAGCAGCTTAGCGGGGAAATTAGATACGCAGTATTTT.

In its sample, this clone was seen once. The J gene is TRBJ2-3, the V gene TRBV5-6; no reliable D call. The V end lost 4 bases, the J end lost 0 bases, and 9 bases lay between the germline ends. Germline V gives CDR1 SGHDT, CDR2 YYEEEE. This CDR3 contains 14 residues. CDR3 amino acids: CASSLGPSTDTQYF. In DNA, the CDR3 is TGTGCCAGCAGCCTAGGCCCCAGCACAGATACGCAGTATTTT.

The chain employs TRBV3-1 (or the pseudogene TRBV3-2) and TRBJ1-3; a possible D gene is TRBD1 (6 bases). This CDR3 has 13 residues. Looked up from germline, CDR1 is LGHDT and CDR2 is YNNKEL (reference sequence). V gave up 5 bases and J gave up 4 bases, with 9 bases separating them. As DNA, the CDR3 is TGTGCCAGCAGCAGGACAGTCGGAAACACCATATATTTT. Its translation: CASSRTVGNTIYF.

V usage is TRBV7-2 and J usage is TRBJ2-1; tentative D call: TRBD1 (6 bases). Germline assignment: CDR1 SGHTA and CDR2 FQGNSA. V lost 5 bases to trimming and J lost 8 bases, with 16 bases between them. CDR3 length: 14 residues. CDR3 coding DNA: TGTGCCAGCAGCCAGAGGACAGTCCATCATGAGCAGTTCTTC. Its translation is CASSQRTVHHEQFF. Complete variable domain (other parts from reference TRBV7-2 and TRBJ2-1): GAGVSQSPSNKVTEKGKDVELRCDPISGHTALYWYRQSLGQGLEFLIYFQGNSAPDKSGLPSDRFSAERTGGSVSTLTIQRTQQEDSAVYLCASSQRTVHHEQFFGPGTRLTVL.

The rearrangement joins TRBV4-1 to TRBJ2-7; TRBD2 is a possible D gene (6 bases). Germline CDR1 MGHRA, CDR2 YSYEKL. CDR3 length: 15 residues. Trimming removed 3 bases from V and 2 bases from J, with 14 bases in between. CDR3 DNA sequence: TGCGCCAGCAGCCAGGAGTTTGCGGGAACCTACGAGCAGTACGTC. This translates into CASSQEFAGTYEQYV.

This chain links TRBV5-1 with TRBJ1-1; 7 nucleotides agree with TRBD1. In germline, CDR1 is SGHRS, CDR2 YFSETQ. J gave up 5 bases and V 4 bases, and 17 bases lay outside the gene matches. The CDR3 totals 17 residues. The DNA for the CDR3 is TGCGCCAGCAGCCCCGGGACAGTCAGGGTCGCGGGAACTGAAGCTTTCTTT. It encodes CASSPGTVRVAGTEAFF.

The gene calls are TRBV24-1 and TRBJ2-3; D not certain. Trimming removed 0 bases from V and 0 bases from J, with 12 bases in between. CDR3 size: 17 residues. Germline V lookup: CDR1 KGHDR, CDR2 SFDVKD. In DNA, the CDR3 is TGTGCCACCAGTGATTTGCGGCAGGTTCCTAGCACAGATACGCAGTATTTT. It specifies CATSDLRQVPSTDTQYF.

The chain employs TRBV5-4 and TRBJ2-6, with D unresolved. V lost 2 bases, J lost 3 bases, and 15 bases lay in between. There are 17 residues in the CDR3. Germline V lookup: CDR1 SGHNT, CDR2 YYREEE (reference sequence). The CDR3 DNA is TGTGCCAGCAGCTTCCAGGCCTCCCCCATTGGGGCCAACGTCCTGACTTTC. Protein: CASSFQASPIGANVLTF.